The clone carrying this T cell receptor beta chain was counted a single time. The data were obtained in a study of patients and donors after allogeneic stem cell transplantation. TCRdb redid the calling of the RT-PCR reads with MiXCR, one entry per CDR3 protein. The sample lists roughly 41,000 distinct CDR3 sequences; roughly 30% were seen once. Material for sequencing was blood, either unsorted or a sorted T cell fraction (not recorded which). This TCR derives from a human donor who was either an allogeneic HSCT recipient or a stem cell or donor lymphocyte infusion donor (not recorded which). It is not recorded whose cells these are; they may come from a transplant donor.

CDR3 DNA sequence: TGCGCCAGCAGCTTGGTGTCAGCCACAGATACGCAGTATTTT. Encoded protein: CASSLVSATDTQYF. The chain employs TRBV5-1 and TRBJ2-3; D uncertain. V was pared by 0 bases and J by 2 bases, with 7 bases between. The CDR3 sequence is 14 residues long. The germline V gene has CDR1 SGHRS and CDR2 YFSETQ.